This T cell receptor (beta chain) emerged from a study of blood T cells in healthy people across ages. Study results and caveats: Underestimates were what the diversity estimates from one million T cells were considered to be. Across the age range, TCR beta diversity per million T cells fell in a roughly linear way.

A word on this clonotype: No antigen is known for it.

No fewer than 6 million PBMCs went into each sample. Per sample, at least 6 micrograms of total RNA were extracted. The V segment lost 5 bases and the J segment 4 bases; nucleotides outside the gene matches: 13. The V gene's germline CDR1 is SGHTA and CDR2 FQGNSA. This CDR3 is built from 17 residues. The authors ran a second PCR of about 7 to 11 cycles using a sample-barcoded 5' primer and a J-beta primer mix. MiXCR, run by TCRdb on the 5' RACE reads, gives a single entry per CDR3 protein. Among more than 700,000 distinct CDR3 sequences listed, 53% were seen once. Sequencing used blood. The rearrangement joins TRBV7-2 to TRBJ2-5; TRBD1 aligns across 10 bases. The TCR originated in a man older than 75 in good health. In DNA, the CDR3 is TGTGCCAGCAGCCGAGGGGGAGGGACAGGGGTCGGAGAGACCCAGTACTTC. Amino acids: CASSRGGGTGVGETQYF.